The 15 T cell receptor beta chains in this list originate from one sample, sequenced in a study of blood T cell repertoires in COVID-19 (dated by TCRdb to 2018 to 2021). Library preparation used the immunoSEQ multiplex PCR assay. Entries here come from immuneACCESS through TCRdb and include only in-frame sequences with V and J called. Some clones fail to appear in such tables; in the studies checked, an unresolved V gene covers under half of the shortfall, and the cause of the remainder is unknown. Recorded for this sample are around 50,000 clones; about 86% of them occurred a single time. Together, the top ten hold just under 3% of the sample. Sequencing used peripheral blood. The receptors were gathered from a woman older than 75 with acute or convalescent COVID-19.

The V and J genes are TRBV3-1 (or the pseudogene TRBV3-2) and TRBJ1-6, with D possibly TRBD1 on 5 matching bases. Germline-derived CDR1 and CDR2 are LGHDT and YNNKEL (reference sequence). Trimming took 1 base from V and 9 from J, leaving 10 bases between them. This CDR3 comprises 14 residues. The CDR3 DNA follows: TGTGCCAGCAGCCAAGGTGGAGGGGTTTCACCCCTCCACTTT. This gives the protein CASSQGGGVSPLHF.

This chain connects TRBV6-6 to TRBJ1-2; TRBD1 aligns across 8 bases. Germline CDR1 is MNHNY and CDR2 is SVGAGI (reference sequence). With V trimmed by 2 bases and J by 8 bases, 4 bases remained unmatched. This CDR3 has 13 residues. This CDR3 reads CASSYGTGEGYTF. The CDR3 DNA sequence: TGTGCCAGCAGTTACGGGACAGGTGAAGGCTACACCTTC.

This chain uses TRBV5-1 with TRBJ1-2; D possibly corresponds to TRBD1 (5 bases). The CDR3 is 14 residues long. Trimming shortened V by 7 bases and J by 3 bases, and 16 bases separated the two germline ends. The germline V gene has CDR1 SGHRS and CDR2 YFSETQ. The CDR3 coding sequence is TGCGCCAGCGGAAGGGACTCCCCCTACTATGGCTACACCTTC. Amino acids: CASGRDSPYYGYTF.

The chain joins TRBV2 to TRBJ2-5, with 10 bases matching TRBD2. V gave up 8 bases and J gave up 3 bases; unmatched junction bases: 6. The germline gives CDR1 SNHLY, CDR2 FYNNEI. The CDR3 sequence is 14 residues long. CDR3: CASETLAGKETQYF. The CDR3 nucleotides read TGTGCCAGCGAGACACTAGCGGGGAAAGAGACCCAGTACTTC.

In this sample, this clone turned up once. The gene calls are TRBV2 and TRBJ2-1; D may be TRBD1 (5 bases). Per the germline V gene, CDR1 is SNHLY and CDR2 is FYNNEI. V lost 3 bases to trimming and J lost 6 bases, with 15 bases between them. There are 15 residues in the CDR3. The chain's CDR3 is CASSDGAGLGNEQFF. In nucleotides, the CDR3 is TGTGCCAGCAGTGATGGTGCAGGGCTTGGCAATGAGCAGTTCTTC.

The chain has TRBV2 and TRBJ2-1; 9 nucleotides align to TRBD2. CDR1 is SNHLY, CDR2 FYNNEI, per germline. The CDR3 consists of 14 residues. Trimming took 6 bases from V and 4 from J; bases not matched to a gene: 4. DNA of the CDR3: TGTGCCAGCAGGGCTAGCGGGGAGTACAATGAGCAGTTCTTC. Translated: CASRASGEYNEQFF.

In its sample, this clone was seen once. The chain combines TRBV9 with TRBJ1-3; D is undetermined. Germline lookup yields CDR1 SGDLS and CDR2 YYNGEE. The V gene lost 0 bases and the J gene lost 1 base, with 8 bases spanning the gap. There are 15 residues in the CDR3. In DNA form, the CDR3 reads TGTGCCAGCAGCGTAGGGCAGATATCTGGAAACACCATATATTTT. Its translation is CASSVGQISGNTIYF.

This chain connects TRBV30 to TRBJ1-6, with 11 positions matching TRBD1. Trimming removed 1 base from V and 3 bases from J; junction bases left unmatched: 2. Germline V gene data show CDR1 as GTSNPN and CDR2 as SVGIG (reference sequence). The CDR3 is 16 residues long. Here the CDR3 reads CAWSGDRGVYNSPLHF. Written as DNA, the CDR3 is TGTGCCTGGAGTGGGGACAGGGGGGTCTATAATTCACCCCTCCACTTT.

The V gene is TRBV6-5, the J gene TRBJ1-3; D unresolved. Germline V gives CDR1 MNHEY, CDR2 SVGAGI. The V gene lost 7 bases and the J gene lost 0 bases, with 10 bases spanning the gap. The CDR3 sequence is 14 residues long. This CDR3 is CASKPGFSGNTIYF. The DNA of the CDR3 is TGTGCCAGCAAACCGGGATTCTCTGGAAACACCATATATTTT.

The DNA for the CDR3 is TGCGCCAGCAGCTTGGCCGGCGGGGACACTGAAGCTTTCTTT. Translation: CASSLAGGDTEAFF. The chain uses TRBV5-1 and TRBJ1-1; no clear D gene. CDR3 length: 14 amino acids. V lost 0 bases and J 3 bases, leaving 9 bases between the germline ends. Germline CDR1 SGHRS, CDR2 YFSETQ.

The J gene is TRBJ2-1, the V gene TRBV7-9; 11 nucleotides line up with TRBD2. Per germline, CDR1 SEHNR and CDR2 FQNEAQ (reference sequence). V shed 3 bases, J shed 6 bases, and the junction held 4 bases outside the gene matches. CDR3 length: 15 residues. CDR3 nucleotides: TGTGCCAGCAGCTTCGGGACTAGCGGAACCAATGAGCAGTTCTTC. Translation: CASSFGTSGTNEQFF.

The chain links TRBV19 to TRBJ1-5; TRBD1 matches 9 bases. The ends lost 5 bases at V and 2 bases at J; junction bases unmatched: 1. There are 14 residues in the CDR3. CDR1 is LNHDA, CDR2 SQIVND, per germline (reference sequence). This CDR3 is CASSRQGGNQPQHF. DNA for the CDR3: TGTGCCAGTAGTCGACAGGGGGGCAATCAGCCCCAGCATTTT. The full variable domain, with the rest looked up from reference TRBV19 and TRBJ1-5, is DGGITQSPKYLFRKEGQNVTLSCEQNLNHDAMYWYRQDPGQGLRLIYYSQIVNDFQKGDIAEGYSVSREKKESFPLTVTSAQKNPTAFYLCASSRQGGNQPQHFGDGTRLSIL.

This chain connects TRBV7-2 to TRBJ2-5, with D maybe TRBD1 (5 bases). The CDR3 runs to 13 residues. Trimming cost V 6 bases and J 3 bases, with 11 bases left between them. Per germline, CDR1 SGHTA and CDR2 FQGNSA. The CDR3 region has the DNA TGTGCCAGCAGGCGACAGAAAAAAGAGACCCAGTACTTC. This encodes CASRRQKKETQYF.

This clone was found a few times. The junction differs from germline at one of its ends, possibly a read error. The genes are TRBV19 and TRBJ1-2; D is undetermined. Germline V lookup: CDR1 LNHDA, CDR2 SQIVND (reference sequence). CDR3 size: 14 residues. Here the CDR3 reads CSREVRPTNYGYTF. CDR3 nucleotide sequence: TGCTCTAGGGAGGTCCGACCTACCAACTATGGCTACACCTTC.

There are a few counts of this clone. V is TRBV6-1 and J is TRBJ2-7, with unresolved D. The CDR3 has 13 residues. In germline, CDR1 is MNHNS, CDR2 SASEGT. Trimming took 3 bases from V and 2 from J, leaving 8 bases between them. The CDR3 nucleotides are TGTGCCAGCAGTGAGGGCTTCCCCTACGAGCAGTACTTC. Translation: CASSEGFPYEQYF.